Here is one T cell receptor beta chain with its context. The antigen remains undetermined. Sequencing relied on a cDNA template that was reverse transcribed from extracted RNA. Assay: immunoSEQ multiplex PCR; the TCRdb copy retains only in-frame clones and omits some. The table records about 260,000 clones, around 64% of them present only once. The sample originates from a study of CD8+ T cells in alopecia areata. Study observations and caveats: For lesional scalp, especially alopecia totalis/universalis, clonality was higher than in normal scalp. Amid tofacitinib therapy, many expanded lesional clones stayed present in scalp and blood.

Trimming took off 6 bases at V and 4 bases at J, with 16 bases between the two ends. CDR1 MGHDK and CDR2 SYGVNS come from the germline V gene. The CDR3 contains 14 residues. Specified treatment: oral pan-JAK inhibitor, 5-10 mg twice daily. PBMCs were stained for CD3, CD4 and CD8, and CD4+ and CD8+ T cells were sorted. Source: CD4+ T cells sorted from blood, taken around week 52, from a patient treated with tofacitinib. The sequence derives from a human donor with alopecia areata. The genes are TRBV25-1 and TRBJ2-7, with D possibly called TRBD1 or TRBD2 (5 bases each). The CDR3 region is CASSRAQGSYEQYF. DNA for the CDR3: TGTGCCAGCAGCAGGGCCCAAGGGAGTTACGAGCAGTACTTC.